This T cell receptor (beta chain) comes out of a study of blood T cell repertoires in COVID-19. Using immunoSEQ multiplex PCR, the repertoire was profiled, and TCRdb retains in-frame clones only, with some absent. The table has about 140,000 clones, approximately 80% seen once. Input material: peripheral blood. This clonotype was sampled from a woman older than 75 in a cohort sampled during active or convalescent COVID-19.

The CDR3 DNA reads as TGTGCCAGCAGCTTAGGCCCGATGAACACTGAAGCTTTCTTT. It translates to CASSLGPMNTEAFF. The chain has TRBV7-3 and TRBJ1-1; D is ambiguous. The germline gives CDR1 SGHTA, CDR2 FQGTGA. V was trimmed by 2 bases and J by 0 bases, leaving 7 bases between them. The CDR3 contains 14 residues.